This T cell receptor (beta chain) is drawn from a study of T cell clusters in autoimmune cytopenias. Study-wide results and limits: Comparing secondary cytopenia with chronic lymphocytic leukemia showed no cluster-lack signature, apparently masked by lymphoma repertoire.

TRB rearrangements were amplified by touch-down multiplex PCR with mixed TRB-A/B primers. TCRdb reprocessed the multiplex PCR reads; each CDR3 protein has one entry and no DNA is given. Its table lists approximately 11,000 distinct CDR3 sequences. The length of the CDR3 is 14 residues. The germline CDR1 and CDR2 sequences are SGHVS and FNYEAQ. Approximately 40,000 genome equivalents of blood DNA were amplified for TRB. In regard to this clonotype: The antigen remains undetermined.

The sample was also linked to a second study, of T cell repertoires in aging, cancer and after chemotherapy. That investigation notes: Healthy donors lost TCR diversity with age mainly through richness, cancer patients through richness and evenness. Rebound thymic output was suggested by rising median generation probability during chemotherapy in each cancer cohort.

The sample consisted of peripheral blood. This clonotype was obtained from a human donor in good health. The chain couples TRBV7-6 to TRBJ2-5; checking the TCRdb D call of TRBD1 is not possible without DNA. The CDR3 is CASSSRGREETQYF. Full variable domain (missing parts from reference TRBV7-6 and TRBJ2-5): GAGVSQSPRYKVTKRGQDVALRCDPISGHVSLYWYRQALGQGPEFLTYFNYEAQQDKSGLPNDRFSAERPEGSISTLTIQRTEQRDSAMYRCASSSRGREETQYFGPGTRLLVL.